This TCR beta chain was recorded in a study of cytomegalovirus exposure and HLA in healthy donors. Broader study findings: Reportedly, fewer N-insertions than the 666-donor mean appeared in an Asian-associated ancestry cluster in a later analysis.

CDR3 length: 14 residues. V gave up 2 bases and J gave up 2 bases, with 9 bases separating them. The germline gives CDR1 MDHEN, CDR2 SYDVKM. Worth noting for this clone: What it binds is unknown.

Both 60 Vbeta primers and 13 Jbeta primers went into the PCR. The method was immunoSEQ multiplex PCR; TCRdb's version includes in-frame clones alone and lacks a portion of them. The sample's table shows some 70,000 clones. The sequencing input was PBMCs. The sequence came from a man in his forties in good health and CMV-seronegative. This rearrangement joins TRBV28 to TRBJ1-2; D may be TRBD1 (6 bases). In DNA form, the CDR3 reads TGTGCCAGCAGTTTAGTAGGACAGAACTATGGCTACACCTTC. Amino acids: CASSLVGQNYGYTF.